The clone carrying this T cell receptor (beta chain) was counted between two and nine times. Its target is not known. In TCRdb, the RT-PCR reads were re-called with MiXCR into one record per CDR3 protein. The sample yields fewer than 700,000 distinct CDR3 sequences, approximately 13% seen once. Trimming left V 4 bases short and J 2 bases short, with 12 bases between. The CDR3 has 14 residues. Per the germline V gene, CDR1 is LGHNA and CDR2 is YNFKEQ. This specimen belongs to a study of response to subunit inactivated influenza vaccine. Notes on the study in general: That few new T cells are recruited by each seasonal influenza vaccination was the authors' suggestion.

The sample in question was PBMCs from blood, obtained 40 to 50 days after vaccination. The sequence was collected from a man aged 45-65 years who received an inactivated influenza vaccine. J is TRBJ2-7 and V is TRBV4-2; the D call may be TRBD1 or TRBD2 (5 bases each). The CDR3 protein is CASSLGDGPYEQYF. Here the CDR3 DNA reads TGTGCCAGCAGCCTAGGGGACGGTCCCTACGAGCAGTACTTC.